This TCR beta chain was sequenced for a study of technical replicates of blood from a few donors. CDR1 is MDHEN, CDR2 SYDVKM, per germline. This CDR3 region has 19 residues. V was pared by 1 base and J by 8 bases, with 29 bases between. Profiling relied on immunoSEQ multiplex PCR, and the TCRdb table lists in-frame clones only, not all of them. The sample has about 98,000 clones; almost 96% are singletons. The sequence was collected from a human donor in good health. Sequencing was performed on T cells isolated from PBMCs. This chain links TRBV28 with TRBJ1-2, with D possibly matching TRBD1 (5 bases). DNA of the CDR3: TGTGCCAGCAGTTTATTCTCCCTCACGATAGACAGTGTTCTTTCAGGCTACACCTTC. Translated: CASSLFSLTIDSVLSGYTF.